This T cell receptor (beta chain) was found in a study of T-cell reconstitution after alpha-beta-depleted transplantation in children. Overall study findings and caveats: After transplant, at about two months, alpha-beta T cells were reportedly derived from several hundred expanded graft clones. Day-60 TCRbeta diversity that was high in some patients was derived from surviving recipient T cells and thymic progenitors.

Unique molecular identifiers were used in preparing the TCRbeta library. TCRdb re-called the PCR reads through MiXCR, storing one row per CDR3 protein. The table lists about 600,000 distinct CDR3 sequences, 23% of them singletons. This clonotype was detected ten times or more. Its antigen is unidentified. The CDR3 spans 13 residues. The V end lost 6 bases, the J end lost 7 bases, and 12 bases lay between the germline ends. This receptor was obtained from a boy under three years old who had a stem cell transplant for acute myeloid leukemia, so the T cells may come from the graft donor. The chain couples TRBV12-3 or TRBV12-4 to TRBJ2-2; D is unclear. The sample was PBMCs, mostly from graft donor cells, taken 360 days after TCRalphabeta/CD19-depleted stem cell transplant. Written as DNA, the CDR3 is TGTGCCAGCAGCTCCTCGGGCGTCGGGGAGCTGTTTTTT. Translated, it gives CASSSSGVGELFF.